The 22 T cell receptor beta chains reported below all come from one sample, sequenced in a study of blood T cell repertoires in COVID-19. Sequenced by immunoSEQ multiplex PCR; TCRdb stores in-frame clones only, minus some. Altogether a few hundred thousand clones are present, 70% to 90% being singletons, with the ten largest covering approximately 2%. Sequences were obtained from PBMCs or T cells enriched from blood (not recorded which). All receptors derive from a woman aged 50 to 65 who had recovered from COVID-19.

The J gene is TRBJ2-1, the V gene TRBV12-3 or TRBV12-4, with a tentative D call TRBD1 (6 bases). The CDR3 is made up of 13 amino acids. Trimming pared 6 bases from V and 10 bases from J, leaving 16 bases between. This CDR3 reads CASRRGQSEEQFF. In nucleotides, the CDR3 is TGTGCCAGCAGAAGAGGACAGTCTGAAGAGCAGTTCTTC.

This clone was found once. J is TRBJ2-1 and V is TRBV24-1; 10 bases align to TRBD1. This CDR3 spans 15 amino acids. Per germline, CDR1 KGHDR and CDR2 SFDVKD. V gave up 4 bases and J gave up 8 bases; unmatched junction bases: 7. The CDR3 region is CATSDVRQGADEQFF. The CDR3 nucleotides read TGTGCCACCAGTGACGTACGACAGGGGGCCGATGAGCAGTTCTTC.

V and J are TRBV3-1 (or the pseudogene TRBV3-2) and TRBJ1-3; D ambiguous. Germline values: CDR1 LGHDT, CDR2 YNNKEL (reference sequence). The length of the CDR3 is 15 residues. V dropped 5 bases and J dropped 0 bases, with 11 bases sitting between them. CDR3: CASSDTLGSGNTIYF. CDR3 bases: TGTGCCAGCAGCGATACTCTCGGCTCTGGAAACACCATATATTTT.

The gene calls are TRBV5-1 and TRBJ2-7; 9 bases line up with TRBD2. The ends lost 4 bases at V and 2 bases at J; junction bases unmatched: 4. This CDR3 has 14 residues. The V gene's germline CDR1 is SGHRS and CDR2 YFSETQ. In DNA form, the CDR3 reads TGCGCCAGCAGCGAAGCGGGGGGCCCCTACGAGCAGTACTTC. It translates to CASSEAGGPYEQYF. The complete variable domain, with remaining parts taken from reference TRBV5-1 and TRBJ2-7, reads KAGVTQTPRYLIKTRGQQVTLSCSPISGHRSVSWYQQTPGQGLQFLFEYFSETQRNKGNFPGRFSGRQFSNSRSEMNVSTLELGDSALYLCASSEAGGPYEQYFGPGTRLTVT.

The chain links TRBV19 to TRBJ1-3; D unclear. Between the trimmed V and J ends, which lost 5 bases and 0 bases, there was a span of 14 bases. The CDR3 is 16 amino acids. Germline values: CDR1 LNHDA, CDR2 SQIVND (reference sequence). The chain's CDR3 is CASSALSTYSGNTIYF. CDR3 DNA: TGTGCCAGTAGTGCCTTATCTACTTACTCTGGAAACACCATATATTTT.

The rearrangement joins TRBV2 to TRBJ1-2, with 11 nucleotides matching TRBD1. CDR1 is SNHLY, CDR2 FYNNEI, per germline. V was pared by 7 bases and J by 7 bases, with 8 bases of the junction left unmatched. The CDR3 has 14 residues. The DNA for the CDR3 is TGTGCCAGCAAACCGGGACAGGGGGAGGGTGGCTACACCTTC. This gives the protein CASKPGQGEGGYTF.

The genes are TRBV24-1 and TRBJ1-2, with 8 bases fitting TRBD1. In germline, CDR1 is KGHDR, CDR2 SFDVKD. The CDR3 extends over 14 amino acids. J was trimmed by 8 bases and V by 3 bases; bases with no gene match: 7. CDR3 DNA: TGTGCCACCAGTGATCCCGGACAGGGTGACGGCTACACCTTC. Translation: CATSDPGQGDGYTF.

The chain has TRBV18 and TRBJ2-1, with D unresolved. This CDR3 is built from 15 residues. V was cut by 0 bases and J by 3 bases, with 9 bases left in between. Germline V gene sequence: CDR1 KGHSH, CDR2 LQKENI. This chain's CDR3 is CASSPPHPGYNEQFF. CDR3 nucleotides: TGTGCCAGCTCACCACCCCATCCGGGCTACAATGAGCAGTTCTTC.

In its sample, this clone was seen once. The genes are TRBV5-5 and TRBJ1-2; 7 bases are a match to TRBD1. Trimming cost V 0 bases and J 0 bases; bases outside gene matches: 8. There are 17 residues in the CDR3. Germline CDR1 reads SGHKS; CDR2 reads YYEKEE (reference sequence). The CDR3 sequence is CASSLVGQGGTNYGYTF. The CDR3 DNA is TGTGCCAGCAGCTTGGTGGGGCAGGGGGGTACTAACTATGGCTACACCTTC.

CDR3 DNA: TGCGCCAGCAGCTTGGCCACGGGAGCGAAGAATGAGCAGTTCTTC. Amino acids: CASSLATGAKNEQFF. The J gene is TRBJ2-1, the V gene TRBV5-1; possible D gene TRBD2, 6 bases. Trimming took 0 bases from V and 7 from J, leaving 14 bases between them. This CDR3 contains 15 residues. Looked up from germline, CDR1 is SGHRS and CDR2 is YFSETQ.

This chain links TRBV5-1 with TRBJ2-2; tentatively, D is TRBD1 (5 bases). CDR1 SGHRS and CDR2 YFSETQ come from the germline V gene. This CDR3 has 15 amino acids. Deletions cut 0 bases from V and 6 bases from J, with 12 bases between. The CDR3 loop is CASSLGKGLAGELFF. In DNA form, the CDR3 reads TGCGCCAGCAGCTTGGGAAAGGGGTTGGCCGGGGAGCTGTTTTTT. Combining the CDR3 with reference TRBV5-1 and TRBJ2-2 gives the whole variable domain KAGVTQTPRYLIKTRGQQVTLSCSPISGHRSVSWYQQTPGQGLQFLFEYFSETQRNKGNFPGRFSGRQFSNSRSEMNVSTLELGDSALYLCASSLGKGLAGELFFGEGSRLTVL.

The rearrangement joins TRBV12-3 or TRBV12-4 to TRBJ2-3; TRBD1 is a possible D gene (5 bases). CDR3 length: 12 amino acids. With 3 bases removed from V and 4 bases from J, the gap between germline ends came to 5 bases. The CDR3 is CASSLTADTQYF. In nucleotides, the CDR3 is TGTGCCAGCAGTTTGACAGCAGATACGCAGTATTTT.

The V gene is TRBV6-2 or TRBV6-3, the J gene TRBJ1-1; possible D gene TRBD1, 6 bases. The CDR3 sequence is 18 residues long. CDR1 is MNHEY and CDR2 is SVGEGT in the germline V gene. V was cut by 4 bases and J by 1 base, with 22 bases left in between. The CDR3 DNA reads TGTGCCAGCAGTTTGTTTGCGGGGGCGGGAGTCAGGAACACTGAAGCTTTCTTT. It codes for CASSLFAGAGVRNTEAFF.

The J gene is TRBJ2-3, the V gene TRBV3-1 (or the pseudogene TRBV3-2), with 8 bases aligning to TRBD1. V gave up 0 bases and J gave up 0 bases; unmatched junction bases: 8. The CDR3 loop spans 18 amino acids. The germline V gene has CDR1 LGHDT and CDR2 YNNKEL (reference sequence). The CDR3: CASSQDRTGWSSTDTQYF. The DNA for the CDR3 is TGTGCCAGCAGCCAAGATCGGACAGGGTGGTCCAGCACAGATACGCAGTATTTT.

This chain joins TRBV5-1 and TRBJ1-1, with D perhaps TRBD1 (6 bases). The CDR3 sequence is 14 residues long. The V gene lost 0 bases and the J gene lost 8 bases, with 14 bases spanning the gap. From germline, CDR1 is SGHRS and CDR2 YFSETQ. CDR3 nucleotides: TGCGCCAGCAGCTTGGTTGGCCACACAGGGGAAGCTTTCTTT. It is translated as CASSLVGHTGEAFF.

As to this clone: Other DNA sequences within the sample encode an identical CDR3. The chain links TRBV28 to TRBJ2-3; 7 bases agree with TRBD2. The CDR3 totals 14 residues. Germline V gene data show CDR1 as MDHEN and CDR2 as SYDVKM. The J segment lost 3 bases and the V segment lost 3 bases, leaving 3 bases of the junction unmatched. The CDR3 bases are TGTGCCAGCAGTTTGGGCGGGGGTACAGATACGCAGTATTTT. It translates to CASSLGGGTDTQYF.

V gene TRBV11-2 combines with J gene TRBJ2-1, with D possibly TRBD1 on 6 matching bases. Trimming took 2 bases from V and 0 from J, leaving 8 bases between them. Germline assignment: CDR1 SGHAT and CDR2 FQNNGV. The CDR3 runs 15 residues. This CDR3 reads CASSLQDSSYNEQFF. For the CDR3, the DNA is TGTGCCAGCAGCTTACAGGACAGCTCCTACAATGAGCAGTTCTTC. Complete variable domain (other parts from reference TRBV11-2 and TRBJ2-1): EAGVAQSPRYKIIEKRQSVAFWCNPISGHATLYWYQQILGQGPKLLIQFQNNGVVDDSQLPKDRFSAERLKGVDSTLKIQPAKLEDSAVYLCASSLQDSSYNEQFFGPGTRLTVL.

The chain combines TRBV28 with TRBJ1-1, with D hard to call. The V gene lost 2 bases and the J gene lost 5 bases, with 9 bases spanning the gap. In germline, CDR1 is MDHEN, CDR2 SYDVKM. CDR3 length equals 13 residues. The DNA of the CDR3 is TGTGCCAGCAGTTTAAGGCAGACAACTGAAGCTTTCTTT. Translated: CASSLRQTTEAFF. Full variable domain (missing parts from reference TRBV28 and TRBJ1-1): DVKVTQSSRYLVKRTGEKVFLECVQDMDHENMFWYRQDPGLGLRLIYFSYDVKMKEKGDIPEGYSVSREKKERFSLILESASTNQTSMYLCASSLRQTTEAFFGQGTRLTVV.

The sample holds one count of this clone. V gene TRBV10-3 combines with J gene TRBJ1-2; possibly TRBD1 for D (5 bases). CDR3 length: 13 residues. Trimming shortened V by 7 bases and J by 4 bases, and 13 bases separated the two germline ends. The germline CDR1 and CDR2 sequences are ENHRY and SYGVKD. CDR3 region: CAITREGSYGYTF. CDR3 coding DNA: TGTGCCATCACCAGGGAGGGGTCCTATGGCTACACCTTC.

This chain uses TRBV3-1 (or the pseudogene TRBV3-2) with TRBJ2-5, with TRBD2 identical over 14 bases. This CDR3 has 14 amino acids. Germline values: CDR1 LGHDT, CDR2 YNNKEL (reference sequence). The V segment lost 6 bases and the J segment 10 bases; nucleotides outside the gene matches: 7. The DNA for the CDR3 is TGTGCCAGCAGGTTCGGGACTAGCGGGAGCGGCCAGTACTTC. Translation: CASRFGTSGSGQYF.

This clone was detected a few times. V usage is TRBV28 and J usage is TRBJ1-4; D is possibly TRBD1 (6 bases). Germline lookup yields CDR1 MDHEN and CDR2 SYDVKM. The CDR3 runs to 16 residues. Trimming shortened V by 6 bases and J by 8 bases, and 22 bases separated the two germline ends. This CDR3 is CASSPRGGSRGEKLFF. The CDR3, as DNA: TGTGCCAGCAGCCCGAGGGGGGGATCACGAGGAGAAAAACTGTTTTTT.

This chain connects TRBV5-1 to TRBJ2-3, with D possibly TRBD1 on 5 matching bases. Between the trimmed V and J ends, which lost 7 bases and 3 bases, there was a span of 18 bases. Per the germline V gene, CDR1 is SGHRS and CDR2 is YFSETQ. The CDR3 is 15 residues long. This CDR3 is CASLKGQVETDTQYF. The CDR3 nucleotides are TGCGCCAGCCTCAAGGGGCAGGTCGAAACAGATACGCAGTATTTT. The variable domain in full, with the rest retrieved from reference TRBV5-1 and TRBJ2-3, is KAGVTQTPRYLIKTRGQQVTLSCSPISGHRSVSWYQQTPGQGLQFLFEYFSETQRNKGNFPGRFSGRQFSNSRSEMNVSTLELGDSALYLCASLKGQVETDTQYFGPGTRLTVL.